A single T cell receptor (beta chain) is shown here with its context. Its cognate antigen is unknown. This record belongs to a study of Ad26.COV2.S vaccination and SARS-CoV-2 variants. Study-wide findings and caveats: An underestimation of total T cell responses may have resulted from the TCR breadth and depth analyses.

The treatment here: 15 to 20 received Ad26.COV2.S at low or high dose, single or two shots; five or six received placebo; per-sample allocation not given. Samples came from day 63 after the first vaccine or placebo injection. Adults aged 18-55 years in Boston included the donor. Its platform was an Ad26 vector, and its expressed antigen was Wuhan-strain SARS-CoV-2 spike. Clones were read by immunoSEQ multiplex PCR, and TCRdb kept only the in-frame ones, dropping some. The sample lists 250,000 or so clones; roughly 85% were seen once. This CDR3 has 15 residues. V lost 1 base to trimming and J lost 4 bases, with 13 bases between them. Germline V CDR1 and CDR2: MGHRA, YSYEKL.

The rearrangement uses TRBV4-1 and TRBJ2-5, with D perhaps given as TRBD1 or TRBD2 (5 bases each). Sequences were derived from peripheral blood, sampled in a trial of Ad26.COV2.S vaccine versus placebo. This clonotype was obtained from a person between 18 and 59 years old who received the Ad26.COV2.S COVID-19 vaccine or a placebo. CDR3 sequence: CASSQVPPGLETQYF. CDR3 in DNA: TGCGCCAGCAGCCAAGTCCCCCCGGGGCTAGAGACCCAGTACTTC.